These 6 T cell receptor beta chains originate from one sample sequenced in a study of T cell responses to AZD1222 COVID-19 vaccine. Some clones are missing from TCRdb's copy, which holds only in-frame ones; the method was immunoSEQ multiplex PCR. The repertoire holds approximately 84,000 clones, with around 89% as singletons. Sequencing used peripheral blood, obtained on day 0 of AZD1222 vaccination. These TCRs come from an adult in good health.

V is TRBV9 and J is TRBJ1-4; D is ambiguous. The V gene's germline CDR1 is SGDLS and CDR2 YYNGEE. Trimming left V 0 bases short and J 7 bases short, with 13 bases between. This CDR3 is 15 amino acids long. CDR3 nucleotide sequence: TGTGCCAGCAGCGTAGGTGGTGCTGCGGGTGAAAAACTGTTTTTT. Its protein is CASSVGGAAGEKLFF.

The chain has TRBV15 and TRBJ1-3; D gene ambiguous. This CDR3 is 16 amino acids long. In germline, CDR1 is LNHNV, CDR2 YYDKDF (reference sequence). Trimming took off 0 bases at V and 0 bases at J, with 9 bases between the two ends. For the CDR3, the DNA is TGTGCCACCAGCAGAGATGGGGTGGCCTCTGGAAACACCATATATTTT. Its translation is CATSRDGVASGNTIYF. The full variable domain, in which reference TRBV15 and TRBJ1-3 provide the parts outside the CDR3, is DAMVIQNPRYQVTQFGKPVTLSCSQTLNHNVMYWYQQKSSQAPKLLFHYYDKDFNNEADTPDNFQSRRPNTSFCFLDIRSPGLGDTAMYLCATSRDGVASGNTIYFGEGSWLTVV.

This chain connects TRBV7-9 to TRBJ1-4; TRBD1 might be the D (5 bases). From germline, CDR1 is SEHNR and CDR2 FQNEAQ (reference sequence). Trimming removed 3 bases at V and 7 bases at J, with 9 bases between. This CDR3 is built from 13 residues. The CDR3 region is CASSFGAAEKLFF. The CDR3 region has the DNA TGTGCCAGCAGCTTCGGGGCGGCTGAAAAACTGTTTTTT.

V is TRBV28 and J is TRBJ1-2; D ambiguous. The V end was cut by 2 bases, the J end by 4 bases, with 8 bases between. Per the germline V gene, CDR1 is MDHEN and CDR2 is SYDVKM. There are 13 residues in the CDR3. Here the CDR3 reads CASSLKTVYGYTF. CDR3 DNA: TGTGCCAGCAGTTTAAAAACAGTCTATGGCTACACCTTC.

This clone was seen once. CDR3 in amino acids: CASRRQASEAFF. The CDR3 bases are TGTGCCAGCAGACGACAGGCCTCAGAAGCTTTCTTT. This chain uses TRBV5-5 with TRBJ1-1, with D possibly being TRBD1 (6 bases). The germline V and J ends were trimmed by 5 bases and 8 bases, with 13 bases remaining between them. The CDR3 runs 12 residues. Germline V gene lookup returns CDR1 SGHKS and CDR2 YYEKEE (reference sequence). The whole variable domain, remainder taken from reference TRBV5-5 and TRBJ1-1, is DAGVTQSPTHLIKTRGQQVTLRCSPISGHKSVSWYQQVLGQGPQFIFQYYEKEERGRGNFPDRFSARQFPNYSSELNVNALLLGDSALYLCASRRQASEAFFGQGTRLTVV.

The chain is built from TRBV6-2 or TRBV6-3 and TRBJ2-7; 10 nucleotides align to TRBD2. With V trimmed by 0 bases and J by 2 bases, 4 bases remained unmatched. Germline V gene lookup returns CDR1 MNHEY and CDR2 SVGEGT. This CDR3 has 16 residues. In nucleotides, the CDR3 is TGTGCCAGCAGTTACTCGGGGACTAGCGTTACCTACGAGCAGTACTTC. Translated, it gives CASSYSGTSVTYEQYF.